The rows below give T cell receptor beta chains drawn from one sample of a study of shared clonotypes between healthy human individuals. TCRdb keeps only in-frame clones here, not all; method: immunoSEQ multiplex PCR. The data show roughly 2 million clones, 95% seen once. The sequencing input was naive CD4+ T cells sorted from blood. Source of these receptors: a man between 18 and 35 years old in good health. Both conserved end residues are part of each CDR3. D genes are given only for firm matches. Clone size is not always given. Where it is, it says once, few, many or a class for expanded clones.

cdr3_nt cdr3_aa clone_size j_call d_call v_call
TGTGCCAGCAGTGACGGACTAGCGGGAGCGGATACGCAGTATTTT CASSDGLAGADTQYF . TRBJ2-3 TRBD2 TRBV6-4
TGTGCCAGCAGTGGCCGGGGACTAGCGGGGAGCAATGAGCAGTTCTTC CASSGRGLAGSNEQFF . TRBJ2-1 TRBD2 TRBV27
TGTGCCAGTAGTATAAGTCAGGGCTACGAGCAGTACTTC CASSISQGYEQYF . TRBJ2-7 . TRBV19
TGTGCCAGCAGTTCTAAGACAGGGAGCTGGGACACCGGGGAGCTGTTTTTT CASSSKTGSWDTGELFF . TRBJ2-2 TRBD1 TRBV28
TGTGCCAGCAGCCTGGACAGGGATTTATCACCCCTCCACTTT CASSLDRDLSPLHF . TRBJ1-6 TRBD1 TRBV7-9
TGTGCCAGCAACAACGCAGGTTTGGGCACAGATACGCAGTATTTT CASNNAGLGTDTQYF . TRBJ2-3 . TRBV2
TGTGCCACGGGACAGGGGATGTCCTACGAGCAGTACTTC CATGQGMSYEQYF . TRBJ2-7 TRBD1 TRBV19
TGCGCCAGCAGCCAGACAGGGGCAGATGGCTACACCTTC CASSQTGADGYTF few TRBJ1-2 TRBD1 TRBV5-1
TGTGCCAGCAGTTTAGCGGGGAGGGTAGAGGAAAAACTGTTTTTT CASSLAGRVEEKLFF . TRBJ1-4 . TRBV28
TGTGCCAGCACCCTAGTCGCGAGGACCTCCTACAATGAGCAGTTCTTC CASTLVARTSYNEQFF . TRBJ2-1 . TRBV2
TGCGCCAGCAGCCAAGAACCCATTGGAGGAGCCCACAATGAGCAGTTCTTC CASSQEPIGGAHNEQFF . TRBJ2-1 . TRBV4-3
TGTGCCAGCAGTGCTGGGACTAGCGGGGGTTACAATGAGCAGTTCTTC CASSAGTSGGYNEQFF . TRBJ2-1 TRBD2 TRBV6-1
TGTGCCAGCAGCTACGCCACCTCTGGGGCCAACGTCCTGACTTTC CASSYATSGANVLTF . TRBJ2-6 . TRBV6-6
TGTGCCAGCAGTCTTAGGACTAGCGGGAGGGACGAGCAGTACTTC CASSLRTSGRDEQYF . TRBJ2-7 TRBD2 TRBV6-5
TGTGCCAGCAGCTCGGAAGCGGGAGCTTCTAGAAATGAGCAGTTCTTC CASSSEAGASRNEQFF . TRBJ2-1 TRBD2 TRBV7-2
TGTGCCAGCAGCGGATTGCCGGGACAGGGCTCCGAGCAGTACTTC CASSGLPGQGSEQYF . TRBJ2-7 TRBD1 TRBV5-4
TGTGCCAGCAGTTTAGCCAGCGGGGAGCTGTTTTTT CASSLASGELFF . TRBJ2-2 . TRBV6-6
TGTGCCAGCAGCGGTGCCTACGAGCAGTACTTC CASSGAYEQYF . TRBJ2-7 . TRBV6-5
TGCGCCTGCAGCAAGGGACAGGGTGGCGCAGATACGCAGTATTTT CACSKGQGGADTQYF . TRBJ2-3 TRBD1 TRBV5-1
TGTGCCAGCAGCTTGCGCCCCTTTGGGCCGTCTAGCACAGATACGCAGTATTTT CASSLRPFGPSSTDTQYF . TRBJ2-3 . TRBV5-4
TGTGCCAGCAGCAAATTAATGAACACTGAAGCTTTCTTT CASSKLMNTEAFF . TRBJ1-1 . TRBV11-3
TGCGCCAGCAGCAGAGGGTTGAATGAAAAACTGTTTTTT CASSRGLNEKLFF . TRBJ1-4 . TRBV5-1
TGTGCCAGCAGCGTCCCCGGGACAGCTTACGAGCAGTACTTC CASSVPGTAYEQYF . TRBJ2-7 TRBD1 TRBV9
TGTGCCAGCAGAACGGCCCCCATGACCAATGAGCAGTTCTTC CASRTAPMTNEQFF . TRBJ2-1 . TRBV2
TGTGCCAGCAGTTTCAAGTTAAACTATGGCTACACCTTC CASSFKLNYGYTF . TRBJ1-2 . TRBV2
TGTGCCAGCAGCTTGAATAGCAATGAGCAGTTCTTC CASSLNSNEQFF . TRBJ2-1 . TRBV5-6
TGCGCCAGCAGCTTCTTCGACAGGAGCTCCTACAATGAGCAGTTCTTC CASSFFDRSSYNEQFF . TRBJ2-1 . TRBV5-1
TGTGCCAGCAGTTACCCTCGACAGGGCTTAAACACTGAAGCTTTCTTT CASSYPRQGLNTEAFF . TRBJ1-1 TRBD1 TRBV6-6
TGTGCCAGCAAATCCGTGGTAGCAGATACGCAGTATTTT CASKSVVADTQYF . TRBJ2-3 . TRBV6-5
TGTGCCAGCAGTAGGGCTTTAAATGAAAAACTGTTTTTT CASSRALNEKLFF . TRBJ1-4 . TRBV25-1
TGTGCCAGCTCACAATCCGATACGCAGTATTTT CASSQSDTQYF . TRBJ2-3 . TRBV18
TGTGCCAGCAGTTTATCGCAGGGTGGTGAAAAACTGTTTTTT CASSLSQGGEKLFF . TRBJ1-4 . TRBV27
TGCGCCAGCGGGGGACAGAGCCCCTACGAGCAGTACTTC CASGGQSPYEQYF once TRBJ2-7 TRBD1 TRBV10-1
TGTGCCAGCAGTTACCCGACAGGGGGCGGTTACGAGCAGTACTTC CASSYPTGGGYEQYF . TRBJ2-7 TRBD1 TRBV28
TGTGCCAGCAGCATGGGACAGGGATTCTACGAGCAGTACTTC CASSMGQGFYEQYF . TRBJ2-7 TRBD1 TRBV11-2
TGTGCCAGCAGATTAAAGGAGTCCACTGAAGCTTTCTTT CASRLKESTEAFF . TRBJ1-1 . TRBV6-1
TGTGCCAGCAGCTTGGACGGGGGGAGGGCTGAAGCTTTCTTT CASSLDGGRAEAFF . TRBJ1-1 . TRBV7-2
TGCGCCAGCAGCTTGGATAACGGGGGAAACACCATATATTTT CASSLDNGGNTIYF . TRBJ1-3 . TRBV5-1
TGTGCCAGCAGTGTAGCGGGATTGAACGGGGAGCTGTTTTTT CASSVAGLNGELFF . TRBJ2-2 TRBD2 TRBV2
TGTGCCAGCAGCTTAGCGCGCACAGCAGTGTACGAGCAGTACTTC CASSLARTAVYEQYF . TRBJ2-7 . TRBV7-2
TGTGCCAGCAGTCCTCCGGGGGCCCGGGAGACCCAGTACTTC CASSPPGARETQYF . TRBJ2-5 . TRBV5-4
TGCGCCAGCAACCCGGGACAGGCTGTCGGTGGCTACACCTTC CASNPGQAVGGYTF . TRBJ1-2 TRBD1 TRBV10-2
TGCGCCAGCAGCTTAAACCCGGGACAGGGAAATGAGCAGTTCTTC CASSLNPGQGNEQFF . TRBJ2-1 TRBD1 TRBV5-1
TGTGCCAGCAGTGACGTAGCGGGAGGGCCTTATACGCAGTATTTT CASSDVAGGPYTQYF once TRBJ2-3 TRBD2 TRBV6-1
TGCGCCAGCAGCCCAACAATACAGGGCTACGAGCAGTACTTC CASSPTIQGYEQYF once TRBJ2-7 . TRBV5-1
TGTGCCAGCAGCCCCAATCACCAGCCCCAGCATTTT CASSPNHQPQHF . TRBJ1-5 . TRBV7-2
TGCGCCAGCAGTCAAGAGACAGGGGCAACAAAAGAGACCCAGTACTTC CASSQETGATKETQYF . TRBJ2-5 TRBD1 TRBV23-1
TGTGCCAGCAGCCCCTCGGACTTCGGGCTCTACGAGCAGTACTTC CASSPSDFGLYEQYF . TRBJ2-7 . TRBV7-2
TGTGCCAGCAGTTTATCCCGGGCCGGCAAGACCCAGTACTTC CASSLSRAGKTQYF . TRBJ2-5 . TRBV28
TGTGCCAGCAGTTCGGGACAGATCAATCAGCCCCAGCATTTT CASSSGQINQPQHF . TRBJ1-5 TRBD1 TRBV6-6
TGTGCCAGCAGCTTAGCCGGGACAGGAACTCGCGAGCAGTACTTC CASSLAGTGTREQYF . TRBJ2-7 TRBD1 TRBV7-9
TGTGCCAGCAGTGAATCCGGGAGGGCGTCAGGAGAGACCCAGTACTTC CASSESGRASGETQYF . TRBJ2-5 TRBD2 TRBV2
TGTGCCAGCAGCCCGGGGGACAGGGGGCTTAATTCACCCCTCCACTTT CASSPGDRGLNSPLHF . TRBJ1-6 TRBD1 TRBV7-2